This is a list of T cell receptor beta chains from one sample in a study of blood T cell repertoires in COVID-19. Clones were read by immunoSEQ multiplex PCR, and TCRdb kept only the in-frame ones, dropping some. Of 300,000 to 400,000 clones in the sample, 88% are singletons; the top ten hold 1.5% to 2%. The sample consisted of peripheral blood. All receptors derive from a woman aged 30 to 39 with COVID-19, enrolled during active disease. CDR3s include the opening cysteine and the closing phenylalanine or tryptophan. The order of the fields is clone size, V gene, D gene, J gene, CDR3 protein, CDR3 DNA. D genes are given only for firm matches. Not every row has a clone size; where given, it reads once, few, many or a size class.

.	TRBV27	.	TRBJ1-2	CATYYPGRLRGGYTF	TGTGCCACCTACTATCCCGGGCGCCTCAGGGGTGGCTACACCTTC
.	TRBV28	.	TRBJ1-5	CASSPPDRSQHF	TGTGCCAGCTCACCCCCCGACAGATCCCAGCATTTT
few	TRBV10-3	TRBD2	TRBJ2-2	CAIRTSNTGELFF	TGTGCCATCAGGACTAGCAACACCGGGGAGCTGTTTTTT
.	TRBV15	TRBD2	TRBJ2-5	CATSSSRNGGAALETQYF	TGTGCCACCAGCAGCTCTAGGAACGGGGGGGCCGCACTGGAGACCCAGTACTTC
.	TRBV6-2/TRBV6-3	TRBD2	TRBJ2-2	CASSSLLAGGFNTGELFF	TGTGCCAGCAGCTCCCTTCTAGCGGGGGGCTTCAACACCGGGGAGCTGTTTTTT
.	TRBV4-1	TRBD1	TRBJ2-2	CASSRKQGPSESYTGELFF	TGCGCCAGCAGCAGGAAACAGGGGCCCTCAGAATCTTACACCGGGGAGCTGTTTTTT
once	TRBV6-6	.	TRBJ1-5	CASSGVSQPQHF	TGTGCCAGCAGCGGAGTCTCCCAGCCCCAGCATTTT
.	TRBV19	TRBD2	TRBJ2-1	CASSMGSGGLYNEQFF	TGTGCCAGTAGTATGGGGAGCGGGGGGCTGTACAATGAGCAGTTCTTC
.	TRBV3-1/TRBV3-2	TRBD1	TRBJ2-6	CASSQGAGTGWPGANVLTF	TGTGCCAGCAGCCAAGGAGCCGGGACAGGGTGGCCTGGGGCCAACGTCCTGACTTTC
once	TRBV7-7	.	TRBJ2-7	CASSLVRSFSYEQYF	TGTGCCAGCAGCTTAGTGAGGAGTTTCTCCTACGAGCAGTACTTC
.	TRBV10-3	TRBD1	TRBJ2-1	CAIKQGAVNEQFF	TGTGCCATCAAACAGGGGGCTGTAAATGAGCAGTTCTTC
once	TRBV3-1/TRBV3-2	.	TRBJ1-4	CASSQDPPFAKLFF	TGTGCCAGCAGCCAAGATCCCCCATTTGCGAAACTGTTTTTT
.	TRBV9	.	TRBJ2-2	CASRETRSAGELFF	TGTGCCAGCAGAGAGACTAGGTCGGCCGGGGAGCTGTTTTTT
.	TRBV30	TRBD1	TRBJ1-1	CAWSLLGTGLNTEAFF	TGTGCCTGGAGTCTCCTCGGGACAGGGCTAAACACTGAAGCTTTCTTT
.	TRBV7-9	.	TRBJ2-1	CASSLEKGRSDEQFF	TGTGCCAGCAGCTTAGAGAAGGGGCGATCCGATGAGCAGTTCTTC
few	TRBV4-1	.	TRBJ1-2	CASSQVWGGGDGYTF	TGCGCCAGCAGCCAAGTTTGGGGCGGGGGAGATGGCTACACCTTC
.	TRBV7-9	.	TRBJ1-3	CASSPTDLSGNTIYF	TGTGCCAGCAGCCCGACAGATTTATCTGGAAACACCATATATTTT
.	TRBV6-5	TRBD2	TRBJ2-3	CASSFPGEGTQYF	TGTGCCAGCAGTTTCCCGGGGGAGGGTACGCAGTATTTT
.	TRBV5-1	.	TRBJ2-3	CASGQRSSTDTQYF	TGCGCCAGCGGTCAGCGTTCTAGCACAGATACGCAGTATTTT
.	TRBV6-2/TRBV6-3	.	TRBJ1-4	CASSFATNEKLFF	TGTGCCAGCAGTTTCGCAACTAATGAAAAACTGTTTTTT
.	TRBV21-1	.	TRBJ2-3	CASSKQADTPDTDTQYF	TGTGCCAGCAGCAAACAGGCAGATACTCCTGACACAGATACGCAGTATTTT
.	TRBV5-8	TRBD1	TRBJ1-4	CASSSRQGADEKLFF	TGTGCCAGCAGCTCCCGACAGGGGGCGGATGAAAAACTGTTTTTT
.	TRBV5-4	.	TRBJ2-1	CASRSGYNEQFF	TGTGCCAGCAGGTCGGGGTACAATGAGCAGTTCTTC
.	TRBV6-2/TRBV6-3	TRBD2	TRBJ2-7	CASSSTSGRTYEQYF	TGTGCCAGCAGTTCGACTAGCGGGCGTACCTACGAGCAGTACTTC
.	TRBV11-3	.	TRBJ2-7	CASSLGLIYEQYF	TGTGCCAGCAGCTTAGGACTAATCTACGAGCAGTACTTC
.	TRBV23-1	.	TRBJ1-4	CASSQSQSTNEKLFF	TGCGCCAGCAGTCAATCGCAGTCAACTAATGAAAAACTGTTTTTT